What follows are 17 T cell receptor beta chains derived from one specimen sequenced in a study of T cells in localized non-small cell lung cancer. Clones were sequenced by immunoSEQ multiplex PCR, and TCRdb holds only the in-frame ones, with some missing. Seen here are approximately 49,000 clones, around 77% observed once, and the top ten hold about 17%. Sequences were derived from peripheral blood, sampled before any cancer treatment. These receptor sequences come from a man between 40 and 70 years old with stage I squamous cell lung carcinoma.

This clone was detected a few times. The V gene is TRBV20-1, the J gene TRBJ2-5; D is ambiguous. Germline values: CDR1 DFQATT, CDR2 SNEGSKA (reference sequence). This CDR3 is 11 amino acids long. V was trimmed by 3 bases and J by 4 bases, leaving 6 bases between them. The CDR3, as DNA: TGCAGTGCTAGCGGTGGAGAGACCCAGTACTTC. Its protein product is CSASGGETQYF.

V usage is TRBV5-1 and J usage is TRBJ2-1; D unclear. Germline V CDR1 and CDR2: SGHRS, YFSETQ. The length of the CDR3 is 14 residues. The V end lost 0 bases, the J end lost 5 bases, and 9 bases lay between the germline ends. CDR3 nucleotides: TGCGCCAGCAGCTTGGCCCCTTCCGACAATGAGCAGTTCTTC. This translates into CASSLAPSDNEQFF.

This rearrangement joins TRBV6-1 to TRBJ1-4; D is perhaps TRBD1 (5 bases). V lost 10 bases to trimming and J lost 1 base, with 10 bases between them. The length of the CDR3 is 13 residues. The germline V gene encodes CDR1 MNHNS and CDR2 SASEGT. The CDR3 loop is CATWGVTNEKLFF. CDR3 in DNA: TGTGCCACGTGGGGGGTAACTAATGAAAAACTGTTTTTT.

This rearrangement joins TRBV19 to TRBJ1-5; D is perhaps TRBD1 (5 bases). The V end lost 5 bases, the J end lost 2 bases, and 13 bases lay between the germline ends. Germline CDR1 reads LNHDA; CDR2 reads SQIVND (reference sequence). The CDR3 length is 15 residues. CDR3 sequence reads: CASSWGQRGNQPQHF. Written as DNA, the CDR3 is TGTGCCAGTAGTTGGGGCCAGAGGGGCAATCAGCCCCAGCATTTT.

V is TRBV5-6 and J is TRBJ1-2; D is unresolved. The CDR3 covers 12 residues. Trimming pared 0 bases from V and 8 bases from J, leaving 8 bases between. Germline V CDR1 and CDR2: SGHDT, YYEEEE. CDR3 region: CASSLAPAGYTF. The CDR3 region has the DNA TGTGCCAGCAGCTTGGCGCCGGCCGGCTACACCTTC. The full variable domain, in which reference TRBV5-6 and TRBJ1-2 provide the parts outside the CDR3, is DAGVTQSPTHLIKTRGQQVTLRCSPKSGHDTVSWYQQALGQGPQFIFQYYEEEERQRGNFPDRFSGHQFPNYSSELNVNALLLGDSALYLCASSLAPAGYTFGSGTRLTVV.

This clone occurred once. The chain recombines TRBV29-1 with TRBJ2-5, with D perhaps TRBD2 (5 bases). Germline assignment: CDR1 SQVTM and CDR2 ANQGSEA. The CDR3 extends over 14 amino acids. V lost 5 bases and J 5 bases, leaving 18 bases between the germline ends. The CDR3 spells CSVLRPPGGETQYF. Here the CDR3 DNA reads TGCAGCGTTTTAAGGCCTCCCGGCGGGGAGACCCAGTACTTC.

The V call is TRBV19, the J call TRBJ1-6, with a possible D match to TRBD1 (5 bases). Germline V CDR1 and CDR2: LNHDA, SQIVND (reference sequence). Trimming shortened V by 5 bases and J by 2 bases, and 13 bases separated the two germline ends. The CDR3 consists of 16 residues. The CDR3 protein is CASSSREFPYNSPLHF. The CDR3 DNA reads TGTGCCAGTAGTTCCAGGGAATTTCCCTATAATTCACCCCTCCACTTT.

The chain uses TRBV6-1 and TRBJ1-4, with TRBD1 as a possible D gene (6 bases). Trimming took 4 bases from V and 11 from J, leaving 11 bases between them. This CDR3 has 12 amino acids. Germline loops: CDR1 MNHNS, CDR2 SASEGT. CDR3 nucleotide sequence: TGTGCCAGCAGTGGACAGGAGATCAAACTGTTTTTT. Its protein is CASSGQEIKLFF.

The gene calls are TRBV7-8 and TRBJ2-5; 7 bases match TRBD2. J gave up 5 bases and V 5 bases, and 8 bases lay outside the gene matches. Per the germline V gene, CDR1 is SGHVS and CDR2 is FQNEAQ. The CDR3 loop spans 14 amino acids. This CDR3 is CASSPQSGVETQYF. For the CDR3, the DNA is TGTGCCAGCAGCCCTCAGAGCGGGGTGGAGACCCAGTACTTC.

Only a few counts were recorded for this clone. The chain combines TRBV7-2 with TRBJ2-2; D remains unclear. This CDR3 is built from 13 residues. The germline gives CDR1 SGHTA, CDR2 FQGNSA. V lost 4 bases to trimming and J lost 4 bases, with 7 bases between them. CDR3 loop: CASSWRSTGELFF. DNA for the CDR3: TGTGCCAGCAGCTGGCGTTCCACCGGGGAGCTGTTTTTT.

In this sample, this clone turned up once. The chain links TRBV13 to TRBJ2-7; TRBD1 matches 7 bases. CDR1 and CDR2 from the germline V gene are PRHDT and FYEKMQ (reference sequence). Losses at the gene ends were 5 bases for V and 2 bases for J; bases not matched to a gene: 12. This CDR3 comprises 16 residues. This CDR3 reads CASSPTVSTGAYEQYF. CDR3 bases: TGTGCCAGCAGCCCAACTGTGAGTACAGGGGCCTACGAGCAGTACTTC. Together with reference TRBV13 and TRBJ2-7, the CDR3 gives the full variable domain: AAGVIQSPRHLIKEKRETATLKCYPIPRHDTVYWYQQGPGQDPQFLISFYEKMQSDKGSIPDRFSAQQFSDYHSELNMSSLELGDSALYFCASSPTVSTGAYEQYFGPGTRLTVT.

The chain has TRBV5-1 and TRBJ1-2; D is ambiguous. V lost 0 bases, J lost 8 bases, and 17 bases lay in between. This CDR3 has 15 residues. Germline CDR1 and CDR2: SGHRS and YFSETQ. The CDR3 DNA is TGCGCCAGCAGCTTGGATCCGGCGGGGATCTACGGCTACACCTTC. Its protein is CASSLDPAGIYGYTF.

CDR3: CAWSPGTGEKLFF. The CDR3 nucleotides read TGTGCCTGGAGTCCGGGGACGGGTGAAAAACTGTTTTTT. V gene TRBV30 combines with J gene TRBJ1-4; a possible D gene is TRBD1 (5 bases). CDR1 GTSNPN and CDR2 SVGIG come from the germline V gene (reference sequence). The CDR3 runs 13 residues. With 2 bases removed from V and 7 bases from J, the gap between germline ends came to 11 bases.

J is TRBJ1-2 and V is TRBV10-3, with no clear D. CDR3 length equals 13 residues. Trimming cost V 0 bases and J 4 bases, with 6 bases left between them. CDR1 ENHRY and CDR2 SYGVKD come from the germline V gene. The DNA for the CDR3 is TGTGCCATCAGTGAGTCGGGAAGCTATGGCTACACCTTC. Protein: CAISESGSYGYTF.

The CDR3: CASSQDLAGGTLSSYNEQFF. The CDR3 region has the DNA TGCGCCAGCAGCCAAGATCTGGCGGGGGGGACACTTAGCTCCTACAATGAGCAGTTCTTC. The chain combines TRBV4-3 with TRBJ2-1, with TRBD2 identical over 9 bases. There are 20 residues in the CDR3. The germline V gene has CDR1 LGHNA and CDR2 YSLEER. J was trimmed by 0 bases and V by 0 bases; bases with no gene match: 12.

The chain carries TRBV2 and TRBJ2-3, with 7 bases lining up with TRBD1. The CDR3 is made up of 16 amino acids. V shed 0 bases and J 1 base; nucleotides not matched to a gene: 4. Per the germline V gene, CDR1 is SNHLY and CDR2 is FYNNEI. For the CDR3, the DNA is TGTGCCAGCAGTGAAGCACGGACAGGCGGCACAGATACGCAGTATTTT. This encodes CASSEARTGGTDTQYF.

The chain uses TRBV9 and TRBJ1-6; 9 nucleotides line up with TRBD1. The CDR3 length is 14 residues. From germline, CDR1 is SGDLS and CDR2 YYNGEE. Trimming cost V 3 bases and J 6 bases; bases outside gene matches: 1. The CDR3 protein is CASSEDRGNSPLHF. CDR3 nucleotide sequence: TGTGCCAGCAGCGAGGACAGGGGTAATTCACCCCTCCACTTT.